The entry that follows covers one TCR beta chain sequence. The entry originates in a study of Graves' ophthalmopathy and Graves' hyperthyroidism. Study background: Untreated patients at initial diagnosis provided peripheral blood.

Amplifying from RNA transcripts, the study obtained TCR beta CDR3 regions. An opening RT-PCR round employed HTBI primers and preceded a second-round multiplex PCR. TCRdb reanalysed the multiplex PCR reads using MiXCR and keeps one entry per CDR3 protein. The data contain hundreds of thousands of distinct CDR3 sequences, 35% to 45% of them seen just once; the ten biggest clones take up around 3%. Germline V gene sequence: CDR1 LNHDA, CDR2 SQIVND (reference sequence). The V end was cut by 4 bases, the J end by 10 bases, with 14 bases between. This CDR3 region has 14 residues. This clonotype was sampled from an adult man with Graves' ophthalmopathy. The specimen sequenced was peripheral blood. V gene TRBV19 combines with J gene TRBJ1-6; possibly TRBD1 for D (5 bases). CDR3 protein: CASSNEGRNSPLHF. CDR3 in DNA: TGTGCCAGTAGTAACGAGGGGAGGAACTCACCCCTCCACTTT.